A single sample gave rise to the 27 T cell receptor beta chains below, sequenced in a study of cytomegalovirus exposure and HLA in healthy donors. Generated by immunoSEQ multiplex PCR, the TCRdb table keeps only in-frame clones and is missing some. The sample lists 150,000 to 200,000 clones, roughly 82% seen once, with approximately 1.5% in the top ten. The source material was PBMCs. These receptors were obtained from a woman aged 18-29 years in good health and CMV-seronegative.

The CDR3 here is CASSPRDSETQYF. In DNA form, the CDR3 reads TGTGCCAGCAGCCCCCGGGACTCCGAGACCCAGTACTTC. The V gene is TRBV7-2, the J gene TRBJ2-5; D is possibly TRBD2 (6 bases). Trimming pared 5 bases from V and 5 bases from J, leaving 12 bases between. The germline CDR1 and CDR2 sequences are SGHTA and FQGNSA. CDR3 size: 13 residues.

A single count supports this clone. This chain joins TRBV16 and TRBJ2-7; tentatively, D is TRBD1 (7 bases). This CDR3 is built from 15 residues. Germline V gene lookup returns CDR1 KGHSY and CDR2 FQNENV. V gave up 4 bases and J gave up 3 bases, with 16 bases separating them. CDR3 bases: TGTGCCAGCAGCCGGCGACAGGGAGGTAACTACGAGCAGTACTTC. It is translated as CASSRRQGGNYEQYF. Combining the CDR3 with reference TRBV16 and TRBJ2-7 gives the whole variable domain GEEVAQTPKHLVRGEGQKAKLYCAPIKGHSYVFWYQQVLKNEFKFLISFQNENVFDETGMPKERFSAKCLPNSPCSLEIQATKLEDSAVYFCASSRRQGGNYEQYFGPGTRLTVT.

The V and J genes are TRBV6-5 and TRBJ2-3; TRBD2 might be the D (6 bases). Trimming took off 2 bases at V and 0 bases at J, with 6 bases between the two ends. This CDR3 comprises 14 residues. Germline CDR1 MNHEY, CDR2 SVGAGI. CDR3 amino acids: CASSYGGSTDTQYF. The CDR3 DNA sequence: TGTGCCAGCAGTTACGGGGGGAGCACAGATACGCAGTATTTT.

This clone was recorded only once. This chain links TRBV15 with TRBJ2-1, with TRBD2 identical over 10 bases. J lost 3 bases, V lost 6 bases, and 8 bases had no gene match. Germline V gene sequence: CDR1 LNHNV, CDR2 YYDKDF (reference sequence). This CDR3 spans 16 amino acids. CDR3 bases: TGTGCCACCAGTCCTATAGCGGGAGGTGGCTACAATGAGCAGTTCTTC. It specifies CATSPIAGGGYNEQFF.

This chain connects TRBV9 to TRBJ1-1; D ambiguous. The CDR3 has 14 amino acids. V was pared by 6 bases and J by 0 bases, with 12 bases between. Germline V CDR1 and CDR2: SGDLS, YYNGEE. CDR3 protein: CASNGGNMNTEAFF. CDR3 nucleotides: TGTGCCAGCAACGGAGGGAATATGAACACTGAAGCTTTCTTT.

The rearrangement joins TRBV12-5 to TRBJ1-1; D might be TRBD1 (6 bases). Deletions cut 5 bases from V and 0 bases from J, with 10 bases between. From germline, CDR1 is LGHNT and CDR2 FRNRAP. The length of the CDR3 is 14 residues. The CDR3, as DNA: TGTGCTAGTGGTCCTACAGGGATGAACACTGAAGCTTTCTTT. This gives the protein CASGPTGMNTEAFF.

V is TRBV18 and J is TRBJ1-5, with D possibly matching TRBD1 (6 bases). The CDR3 consists of 14 residues. Looked up from germline, CDR1 is KGHSH and CDR2 is LQKENI. Trimming stripped 3 bases from V and 7 bases from J, with 13 bases between. The CDR3 DNA reads as TGTGCCAGCTCACCCCTTACAGGGAACCAGCCCCAGCATTTT. The encoded protein is CASSPLTGNQPQHF.

The CDR3 DNA reads as TGTGCCAGCAGCTTAGTGGTCCCAGGCCAAACTCCCTACGAGCAGTACTTC. Residues: CASSLVVPGQTPYEQYF. The chain joins TRBV7-8 to TRBJ2-7, with D uncertain. The CDR3 is made up of 17 amino acids. Germline V gene data show CDR1 as SGHVS and CDR2 as FQNEAQ. V lost 1 base to trimming and J lost 2 bases, with 18 bases between them.

The chain is built from TRBV11-2 and TRBJ1-4; no definite D call. V lost 5 bases and J lost 1, with 11 bases in between. CDR1 SGHAT and CDR2 FQNNGV come from the germline V gene. The CDR3 sequence is 15 residues long. The DNA of the CDR3 is TGTGCCAGCAGCCCCCCGGGGTTAACTAATGAAAAACTGTTTTTT. Its protein product is CASSPPGLTNEKLFF.

The DNA for the CDR3 is TGCGCCAGCAGCTTGGGCGCATCAGAGACCCAGTACTTC. Its translation: CASSLGASETQYF. The rearrangement uses TRBV5-1 and TRBJ2-5, with unresolved D. Trimming removed 0 bases at V and 4 bases at J, with 7 bases between. This CDR3 contains 13 residues. Germline-derived CDR1 and CDR2 are SGHRS and YFSETQ. Supplemented by reference TRBV5-1 and TRBJ2-5, the full variable domain reads KAGVTQTPRYLIKTRGQQVTLSCSPISGHRSVSWYQQTPGQGLQFLFEYFSETQRNKGNFPGRFSGRQFSNSRSEMNVSTLELGDSALYLCASSLGASETQYFGPGTRLLVL.

V is TRBV19 and J is TRBJ2-5, with D tentatively TRBD2 (5 bases). This CDR3 contains 14 residues. Germline V gene lookup returns CDR1 LNHDA and CDR2 SQIVND (reference sequence). The V gene lost 10 bases and the J gene lost 5 bases, with 20 bases spanning the gap. The CDR3 bases are TGTGCCACCAGTAGTTCGGCCAGGAGGGAGACCCAGTACTTC. Protein: CATSSSARRETQYF.

The V and J genes are TRBV6-5 and TRBJ2-2; possibly TRBD2 for D (5 bases). CDR1 is MNHEY and CDR2 is SVGAGI in the germline V gene. The CDR3 length is 11 residues. The CDR3 spells CASRGTGELFF. As DNA, the CDR3 is TGTGCGTCACGAGGGACCGGGGAGCTGTTTTTT.

The chain links TRBV6-5 to TRBJ2-5, with D possibly matching TRBD2 (5 bases). This CDR3 spans 13 amino acids. Germline values: CDR1 MNHEY, CDR2 SVGAGI. The germline V and J ends were trimmed by 7 bases and 0 bases, with 9 bases remaining between them. CDR3 bases: TGTGCCAGCAACCAGCGGAACCAAGAGACCCAGTACTTC. Translation gives CASNQRNQETQYF.

This clone appeared a few times. This chain uses TRBV7-6 with TRBJ2-7, with no clear D. Trimming stripped 5 bases from V and 1 base from J, with 21 bases between. Germline V lookup: CDR1 SGHVS, CDR2 FNYEAQ. The CDR3 is 17 amino acids. CDR3 sequence: CASSPFAGGQASYEQYF. The CDR3, as DNA: TGTGCCAGCAGCCCCTTCGCAGGTGGCCAGGCTTCCTACGAGCAGTACTTC.

This chain links TRBV7-2 with TRBJ1-3; D perhaps matches TRBD1 (6 bases). Germline lookup yields CDR1 SGHTA and CDR2 FQGNSA. V gave up 4 bases and J gave up 2 bases, with 9 bases separating them. This CDR3 contains 14 residues. This CDR3 reads CASSYGTPGNTIYF. CDR3 sequence (DNA): TGTGCCAGCAGCTATGGGACACCTGGAAACACCATATATTTT.

V gene TRBV6-6 combines with J gene TRBJ1-2, with D uncertain. The CDR3 spans 14 residues. Trimming removed 6 bases at V and 10 bases at J, with 21 bases between. Germline lookup yields CDR1 MNHNY and CDR2 SVGAGI (reference sequence). CDR3 nucleotides: TGTGCCAGCAGACGGGATGGAGGCCGTCGGGACTACACCTTC. It encodes CASRRDGGRRDYTF.

The rearrangement uses TRBV5-4 and TRBJ2-7; 9 positions agree with TRBD1. J gave up 0 bases and V 2 bases, and 6 bases lay outside the gene matches. Germline-derived CDR1 and CDR2 are SGHNT and YYREEE (reference sequence). CDR3 length: 16 amino acids. The CDR3 DNA sequence: TGTGCCAGCAGCTTTGACAGGGGGAAGAGCTCCTACGAGCAGTACTTC. The encoded protein is CASSFDRGKSSYEQYF.

The CDR3: CASSLGGQGRTEAFF. The CDR3 DNA sequence: TGCGCCAGCAGCTTGGGAGGACAGGGAAGGACTGAAGCTTTCTTT. This chain joins TRBV5-1 and TRBJ1-1; 8 bases are shared with TRBD1. Germline CDR1 is SGHRS and CDR2 is YFSETQ. Trimming cost V 0 bases and J 5 bases; bases outside gene matches: 6. The CDR3 is 15 residues long.

V and J are TRBV5-4 and TRBJ1-4, with unresolved D. Per germline, CDR1 SGHNT and CDR2 YYREEE (reference sequence). The CDR3 consists of 14 residues. Trimming pared 1 base from V and 4 bases from J, leaving 8 bases between. The CDR3 here is CASSLNSLNEKLFF. The CDR3 DNA reads TGTGCCAGCAGCTTGAACAGCCTTAATGAAAAACTGTTTTTT.

This clone was seen a few times. The chain has TRBV7-9 and TRBJ1-2; 10 nucleotides match TRBD1. V shed 5 bases and J 3 bases; nucleotides not matched to a gene: 6. Germline-derived CDR1 and CDR2 are SEHNR and FQNEAQ (reference sequence). CDR3 length: 15 amino acids. Written as DNA, the CDR3 is TGTGCCAGCAGCCCCGACAGGGGGCGGGACTATGGCTACACCTTC. Its translation is CASSPDRGRDYGYTF.

The chain uses TRBV7-2 and TRBJ2-5; D is perhaps TRBD2 (6 bases). Trimming stripped 1 base from V and 0 bases from J, with 12 bases between. This CDR3 region has 16 residues. In germline, CDR1 is SGHTA, CDR2 FQGNSA. The CDR3: CASSLDRGNYQETQYF. CDR3 coding DNA: TGTGCCAGCAGCTTAGATCGGGGGAACTACCAAGAGACCCAGTACTTC.

The CDR3 DNA follows: TGTGCCAGCAGTGAAGTAGAACTTCCAACCTACAATGAGCAGTTCTTC. It encodes CASSEVELPTYNEQFF. The rearrangement uses TRBV6-1 and TRBJ2-1, with D unclear. The CDR3 has 16 residues. From germline, CDR1 is MNHNS and CDR2 SASEGT. The V end was cut by 1 base, the J end by 2 bases, with 12 bases between.

V usage is TRBV7-2 and J usage is TRBJ1-5; TRBD1 might be the D (6 bases). Germline V gives CDR1 SGHTA, CDR2 FQGNSA. The CDR3 contains 15 residues. V was shortened by 1 base and J by 6 bases, with 13 bases between the two germline ends. CDR3: CASSLVRGGAQPQHF. CDR3 coding DNA: TGTGCCAGCAGCTTAGTCAGAGGGGGGGCTCAGCCCCAGCATTTT. The variable domain in full, completed from reference TRBV7-2 and TRBJ1-5, reads GAGVSQSPSNKVTEKGKDVELRCDPISGHTALYWYRQSLGQGLEFLIYFQGNSAPDKSGLPSDRFSAERTGGSVSTLTIQRTQQEDSAVYLCASSLVRGGAQPQHFGDGTRLSIL.

The CDR3 loop is CASRAGQGKGSGANVLTF. The CDR3 DNA reads TGTGCCAGCAGAGCCGGACAGGGCAAGGGATCTGGGGCCAACGTCCTGACTTTC. This chain links TRBV7-3 with TRBJ2-6; 8 positions match TRBD1. The germline V gene encodes CDR1 SGHTA and CDR2 FQGTGA. Losses at the gene ends were 6 bases for V and 1 base for J; bases not matched to a gene: 11. The CDR3 has 18 residues.

The chain employs TRBV6-5 and TRBJ2-5; tentative D call: TRBD2 (6 bases). V shed 8 bases and J shed 4 bases, with 8 bases lying between them. Germline V gives CDR1 MNHEY, CDR2 SVGAGI. The CDR3 extends over 11 amino acids. The CDR3 sequence is CASWGGETQYF. Here the CDR3 DNA reads TGTGCCAGCTGGGGAGGAGAGACCCAGTACTTC.

The chain recombines TRBV5-1 with TRBJ2-7; 11 nucleotides match TRBD2. Germline assignment: CDR1 SGHRS and CDR2 YFSETQ. V was clipped by 4 bases and J by 3 bases; unmatched bases: 6. The CDR3 is 15 amino acids. As DNA, the CDR3 is TGCGCCAGCAGCCCCCCACTAGCGGGGGTCTACGAGCAGTACTTC. Amino acid sequence: CASSPPLAGVYEQYF.

The chain is built from TRBV6-4 and TRBJ1-2; the match to TRBD1 covers 7 bases. V was pared by 0 bases and J by 2 bases, with 0 bases of the junction left unmatched. This CDR3 has 14 residues. Germline assignment: CDR1 MRHNA and CDR2 SNTAGT. DNA for the CDR3: TGTGCCAGCAGTGACTCACAGGGGAACTATGGCTACACCTTC. Its translation is CASSDSQGNYGYTF.